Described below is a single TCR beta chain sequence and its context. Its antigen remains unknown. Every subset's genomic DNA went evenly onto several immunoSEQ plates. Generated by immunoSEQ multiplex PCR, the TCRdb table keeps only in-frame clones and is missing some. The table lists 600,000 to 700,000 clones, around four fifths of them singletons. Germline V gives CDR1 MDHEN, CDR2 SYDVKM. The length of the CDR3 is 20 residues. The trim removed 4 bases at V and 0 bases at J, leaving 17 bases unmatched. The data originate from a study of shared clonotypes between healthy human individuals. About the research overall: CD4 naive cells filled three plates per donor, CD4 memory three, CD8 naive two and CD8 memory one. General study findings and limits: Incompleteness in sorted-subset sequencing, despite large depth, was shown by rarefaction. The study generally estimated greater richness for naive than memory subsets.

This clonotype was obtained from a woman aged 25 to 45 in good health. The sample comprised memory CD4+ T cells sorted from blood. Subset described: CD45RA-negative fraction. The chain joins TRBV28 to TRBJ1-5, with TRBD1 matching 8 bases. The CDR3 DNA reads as TGTGCCAGCAGTTCCCGATCAGGGGGCTTTTTCCTATATAGCAATCAGCCCCAGCATTTT. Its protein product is CASSSRSGGFFLYSNQPQHF.